This entry features one TCR beta chain sequence. Authors' analysis steps: Estimation of nucleated cell counts relied on the amplification of reference gene primers. Libraries were prepared by immunoSEQ multiplex PCR; TCRdb keeps only in-frame clonotypes and omits some of them. D and trimming were read from the DNA, whereas the V and J calls and clone size are those reported in that table. The sample has around 25,000 clones; roughly 89% are singletons. The germline CDR1 and CDR2 sequences are SGDLS and YYNGEE. J lost 4 bases, V lost 5 bases, and 7 bases had no gene match. The CDR3 consists of 15 residues. The sample originates from a study of blood T cell repertoires in COVID-19. Study context: Collection of acute and convalescent COVID-19 samples took place in the United States, Italy and Spain. The analysed material was cDNA or gDNA that came from T cells, B-cell-depleted T cells, or PBMCs.

The sequence was collected from a human donor in a cohort sampled during active COVID-19. Input material: peripheral blood. The genes are TRBV9 and TRBJ2-3; TRBD2 matches 10 bases. The DNA of the CDR3 is TGTGCCAGCAGTTCCTCTAGCGGGAGTGCAGATACGCAGTATTTT. It codes for CASSSSSGSADTQYF.